This TCR beta chain appears in the sequencing data of a study of CD8+CD57+ T cells in acquired aplastic anemia. Background on the study: On average, sorted CD4+ and CD8+ cells gave 3.2 ug of DNA.

Study observations and caveats: Sharing between patients and controls was observed for twenty-nine CD8+ CDR3 sequences.

Before being chosen for sequencing, patients had shown CD8+CD57+ cell expansion by flow cytometry. Every patient was diagnosed with severe acquired aplastic anemia. This clonotype was counted between two and nine times. What it binds is not known. Genomic DNA was employed as the template in profiling TCR beta VDJ and CDR3. One entry per CDR3 protein results from TCRdb running MiXCR on the reads. The sample lists about 190,000 distinct CDR3 sequences; roughly half were seen once. V was pared by 1 base and J by 6 bases, with 4 bases of the junction left unmatched. The CDR3 is 15 residues long. Germline CDR1 LNHNV, CDR2 YYDKDF (reference sequence).

The J gene is TRBJ2-7, the V gene TRBV15; 12 nucleotides agree with TRBD2. The receptor comes from a human donor with aplastic anemia. Input material: sorted CD4+, CD8+, or CD8+CD57+ T cells (not recorded which) from PBMCs. DNA of the CDR3: TGTGCCACCAGCAGAGGACTAGCGGGAGTATTCGAGCAGTACTTC. It translates to CATSRGLAGVFEQYF.